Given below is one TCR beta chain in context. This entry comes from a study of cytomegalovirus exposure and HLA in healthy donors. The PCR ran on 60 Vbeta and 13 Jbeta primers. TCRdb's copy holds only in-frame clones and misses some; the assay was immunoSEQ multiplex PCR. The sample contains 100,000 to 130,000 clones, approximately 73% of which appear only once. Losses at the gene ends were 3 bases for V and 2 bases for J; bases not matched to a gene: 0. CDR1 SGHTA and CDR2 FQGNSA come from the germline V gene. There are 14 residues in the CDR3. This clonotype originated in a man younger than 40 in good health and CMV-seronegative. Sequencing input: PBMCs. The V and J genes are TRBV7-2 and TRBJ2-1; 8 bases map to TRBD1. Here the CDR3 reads CASSLTGAYNEQFF. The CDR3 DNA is TGTGCCAGCAGCTTGACAGGGGCCTACAATGAGCAGTTCTTC.